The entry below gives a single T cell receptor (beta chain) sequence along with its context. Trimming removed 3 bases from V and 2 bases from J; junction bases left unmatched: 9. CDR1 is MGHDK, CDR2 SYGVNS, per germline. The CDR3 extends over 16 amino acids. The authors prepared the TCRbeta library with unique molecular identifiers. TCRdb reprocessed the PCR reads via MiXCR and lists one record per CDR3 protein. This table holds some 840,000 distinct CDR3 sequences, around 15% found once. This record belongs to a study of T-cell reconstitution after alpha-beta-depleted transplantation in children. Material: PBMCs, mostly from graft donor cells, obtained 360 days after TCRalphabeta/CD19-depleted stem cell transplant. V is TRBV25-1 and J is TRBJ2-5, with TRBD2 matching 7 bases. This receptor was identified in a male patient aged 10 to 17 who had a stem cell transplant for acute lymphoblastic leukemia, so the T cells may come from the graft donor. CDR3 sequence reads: CASSEGGASEQETQYF. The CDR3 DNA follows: TGTGCCAGCAGTGAGGGAGGGGCTAGCGAACAAGAGACCCAGTACTTC.